This T cell receptor beta chain was sequenced for a study of T cells in Graves' hyperthyroidism and ophthalmopathy. Study-level findings and limits: A model of 13 V-J pairs discriminated ophthalmopathy from stable hyperthyroidism. Blood also contained most expanded thyroid clonotypes above 0.001.

This clonotype was seen at least ten times. Its specificity is unknown. The definition of stable Graves' hyperthyroidism was no ophthalmopathy progression within 18 months. The patients, who ranged from 18 to 65 in age, presented with newly diagnosed hyperthyroidism lasting under 2 months. From RNA transcripts, TCR beta CDR3 regions were amplified. HTBI primers drove first-round RT-PCR of the TCR CDR3. TCRdb recomputed calls from the multiplex PCR reads with MiXCR, one row per CDR3 protein. The repertoire holds fewer than 600,000 distinct CDR3 sequences, 14% seen once, with around 13% in the top ten. The germline V gene encodes CDR1 ENHRY and CDR2 SYGVKD. CDR3 length equals 13 residues. Trimming took off 4 bases at V and 5 bases at J, with 9 bases between the two ends.

This chain connects TRBV10-3 to TRBJ2-1; tentatively, D is TRBD2 (6 bases). This TCR was recovered from a woman aged 40 to 50 with Graves' hyperthyroidism. Source material: blood. CDR3 nucleotide sequence: TGTGCCATCAGTGCGGGAGAGGACAATGAGCAGTTCTTC. This encodes CAISAGEDNEQFF.